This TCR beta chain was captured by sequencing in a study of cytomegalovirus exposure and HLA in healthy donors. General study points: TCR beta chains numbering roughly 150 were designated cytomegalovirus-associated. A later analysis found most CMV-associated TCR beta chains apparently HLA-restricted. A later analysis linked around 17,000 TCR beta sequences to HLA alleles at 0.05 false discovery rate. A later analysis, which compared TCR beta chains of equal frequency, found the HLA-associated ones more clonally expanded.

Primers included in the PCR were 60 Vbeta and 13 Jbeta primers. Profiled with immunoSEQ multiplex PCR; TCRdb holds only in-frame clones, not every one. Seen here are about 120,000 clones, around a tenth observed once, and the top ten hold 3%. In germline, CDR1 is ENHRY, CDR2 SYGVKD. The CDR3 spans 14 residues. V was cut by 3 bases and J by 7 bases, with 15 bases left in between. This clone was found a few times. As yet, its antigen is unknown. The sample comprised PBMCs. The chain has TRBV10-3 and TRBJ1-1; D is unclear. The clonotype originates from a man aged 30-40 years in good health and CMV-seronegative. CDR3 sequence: CAISERSGENEAFF. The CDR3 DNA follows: TGTGCCATCAGTGAAAGATCTGGAGAAAATGAAGCTTTCTTT.